The 17 T cell receptor beta chains presented below share a single source sample, sequenced in a study of cytomegalovirus exposure and HLA in healthy donors. Repertoires were generated with immunoSEQ multiplex PCR, while TCRdb's copy carries only in-frame clones and drops some. The table includes under 85,000 clones, approximately 93% detected once. Specimen: PBMCs. These receptors were obtained from a woman between 18 and 30 years old in good health and CMV-seropositive.

In DNA form, the CDR3 reads TGTGCCAGCAGTAGACAGGGGGGCTACAATGAGCAGTTCTTC. It yields the protein CASSRQGGYNEQFF. V is TRBV6-1 and J is TRBJ2-1, with 9 positions matching TRBD1. Germline V CDR1 and CDR2: MNHNS, SASEGT. The V and J ends lost 5 bases and 3 bases, in that order; junction bases with no gene match: 2. The CDR3 loop spans 14 amino acids.

This chain joins TRBV11-2 and TRBJ2-5; 11 nucleotides match TRBD1. Germline CDR1 reads SGHAT; CDR2 reads FQNNGV. The CDR3 contains 15 residues. J gave up 4 bases and V 6 bases, and 7 bases lay outside the gene matches. The CDR3 coding sequence is TGTGCCAGCAGTAGCTCCGGGACAGGGGGAGAGACCCAGTACTTC. Translated, it gives CASSSSGTGGETQYF.

The chain combines TRBV5-1 with TRBJ2-3, with D possibly matching TRBD2 (6 bases). The CDR3 is made up of 15 amino acids. The ends were cut back, 4 bases at V and 2 bases at J, with 14 bases in the middle. Germline loops: CDR1 SGHRS, CDR2 YFSETQ. The CDR3 loop is CASSGQRRVTDTQYF. The CDR3 DNA reads TGCGCCAGCAGCGGGCAAAGGAGGGTCACAGATACGCAGTATTTT.

The rearrangement links TRBV9 to TRBJ1-1; TRBD1 aligns across 8 bases. The ends lost 0 bases at V and 1 base at J; junction bases unmatched: 2. The CDR3 is 15 residues long. CDR1 and CDR2 from the germline V gene are SGDLS and YYNGEE. CDR3 residues: CASSVVDRGNTEAFF. DNA for the CDR3: TGTGCCAGCAGCGTAGTAGACAGGGGGAACACTGAAGCTTTCTTT.

The V call is TRBV10-2, the J call TRBJ2-5; D possibly corresponds to TRBD1 (5 bases). The CDR3 runs to 13 residues. The V gene's germline CDR1 is WSHSY and CDR2 SAAADI. V was trimmed by 4 bases and J by 5 bases, leaving 11 bases between them. CDR3 loop: CASSGQSGETQYF. The DNA for the CDR3 is TGCGCCAGCAGTGGACAGTCCGGGGAGACCCAGTACTTC.

This chain links TRBV27 with TRBJ1-2; maybe TRBD1 (6 bases). There are 14 residues in the CDR3. Germline CDR1 and CDR2: MNHEY and SMNVEV (reference sequence). V lost 4 bases and J 8 bases, leaving 17 bases between the germline ends. Here the CDR3 reads CASSSRTDEMGYTF. DNA for the CDR3: TGTGCCAGCAGTTCCCGGACAGATGAAATGGGCTACACCTTC.

The J gene is TRBJ2-6, the V gene TRBV11-3; D not certain. The CDR3 totals 18 residues. Trimming pared 2 bases from V and 0 bases from J, leaving 14 bases between. Germline V gene lookup returns CDR1 SGHNT and CDR2 YENEEA. The CDR3 reads CASSLQVLEFSGANVLTF. The CDR3 nucleotides are TGTGCCAGCAGCTTACAAGTTTTGGAGTTCTCTGGGGCCAACGTCCTGACTTTC.

J is TRBJ2-5 and V is TRBV5-1; perhaps TRBD2 as D (6 bases). Deletions cut 2 bases from V and 1 base from J, with 15 bases between. CDR1 is SGHRS and CDR2 is YFSETQ in the germline V gene. The CDR3 has 16 residues. In DNA, the CDR3 is TGCGCCAGCAGCTTTGGGAGTCTAGCGACCCAAGAGACCCAGTACTTC. As protein: CASSFGSLATQETQYF.

This clone was picked up one time. The gene calls are TRBV28 and TRBJ1-5; 7 nucleotides match TRBD1. Germline V gene lookup returns CDR1 MDHEN and CDR2 SYDVKM. The length of the CDR3 is 15 residues. V dropped 7 bases and J dropped 0; count of bases not matched to a gene: 6. This chain's CDR3 is CASKATGVSNQPQHF. DNA of the CDR3: TGTGCCAGCAAAGCCACAGGGGTTAGCAATCAGCCCCAGCATTTT.

The chain uses TRBV6-1 and TRBJ1-1, with D hard to call. CDR1 and CDR2 from the germline V gene are MNHNS and SASEGT. CDR3 size: 14 residues. V was clipped by 7 bases and J by 0 bases, with 12 bases between them. This CDR3 is CASIISGMNTEAFF. CDR3 sequence (DNA): TGTGCCAGCATTATATCCGGGATGAACACTGAAGCTTTCTTT.

There are a few counts of this clone. V is TRBV6-5 and J is TRBJ1-1; D is unclear. Trimming removed 9 bases at V and 3 bases at J, with 8 bases between. The CDR3 length is 11 residues. Germline V gene data show CDR1 as MNHEY and CDR2 as SVGAGI. The DNA of the CDR3 is TGTGCCAGTGGGCAGGACACTGAAGCTTTCTTT. Translated: CASGQDTEAFF.

This chain joins TRBV4-1 and TRBJ1-1; TRBD1 agrees at 8 bases. V lost 3 bases to trimming and J lost 4 bases; unmatched junction nucleotides: 4. The germline CDR1 and CDR2 sequences are MGHRA and YSYEKL. The CDR3 runs to 14 residues. The CDR3 protein is CASSHRTGLTEAFF. The CDR3 DNA is TGCGCCAGCAGCCATAGGACAGGGCTCACTGAAGCTTTCTTT.

This chain connects TRBV28 to TRBJ1-2; TRBD1 matches at 8 bases. The CDR3 spans 16 residues. V lost 7 bases to trimming and J lost 6 bases; unmatched junction nucleotides: 16. Germline V gives CDR1 MDHEN, CDR2 SYDVKM. CDR3 amino acids: CASTLAGRATGDGYTF. CDR3 bases: TGTGCCAGCACTCTCGCGGGTAGGGCGACAGGGGATGGCTACACCTTC.

The chain couples TRBV2 to TRBJ1-1; 11 nucleotides align to TRBD1. The germline gives CDR1 SNHLY, CDR2 FYNNEI. The CDR3 is 14 amino acids. V gave up 8 bases and J gave up 5 bases; unmatched junction bases: 7. The CDR3 loop reads CASLQGTGGTEAFF. DNA for the CDR3: TGTGCCAGCCTCCAAGGGACAGGGGGTACTGAAGCTTTCTTT.

The rearrangement links TRBV5-1 to TRBJ2-3, with D perhaps TRBD2 (7 bases). From germline, CDR1 is SGHRS and CDR2 YFSETQ. This CDR3 region has 17 residues. Trimming left V 1 base short and J 2 bases short, with 17 bases between. The chain's CDR3 is CASSLLGGGLATDTQYF. The CDR3 DNA sequence: TGCGCCAGCAGCTTGTTAGGGGGGGGGCTTGCCACAGATACGCAGTATTTT.

V is TRBV5-1 and J is TRBJ2-3; 12 bases line up with TRBD2. This CDR3 region has 18 residues. Germline CDR1 reads SGHRS; CDR2 reads YFSETQ. J gave up 0 bases and V 0 bases, and 5 bases lay outside the gene matches. The CDR3 nucleotides are TGCGCCAGCAGCTTGGGGCTAGCGGGAGGGACTAGCACAGATACGCAGTATTTT. Amino acid sequence: CASSLGLAGGTSTDTQYF.

V and J are TRBV5-5 and TRBJ2-2, with 7 bases that match TRBD1. The CDR3 loop spans 15 amino acids. V trimming: 4 bases; J trimming: 3 bases; junction bases outside the gene matches: 6. Per the germline V gene, CDR1 is SGHKS and CDR2 is YYEKEE (reference sequence). This chain's CDR3 is CASSTRQGYTGELFF. Here the CDR3 DNA reads TGTGCCAGCAGCACGAGACAGGGATACACCGGGGAGCTGTTTTTT.